The 11 T cell receptor beta chains given below trace back to one sample, sequenced in a study of regulatory T cells in long-lasting Graves disease. Sequencing libraries for TCR beta were prepared with iRepertoire HTBI primers and Arm-PCR of CDR3 regions. MiXCR was run by TCRdb on the multiplex PCR reads, yielding one entry per CDR3 protein. The table has roughly 560,000 distinct CDR3 sequences, around 12% seen once. Time point noted: newly diagnosed GD, antithyroid drugs for less than 3 months. Making the TCR library involved RNA that had been extracted from PBMCs. This sample was shared with a second study, whose subject was T cells in Graves' hyperthyroidism and ophthalmopathy.

Specimen: peripheral blood mononuclear cells (PBMCs), collected at new diagnosis, from a patient treated with antithyroid drugs. These receptors all stem from a woman in her 30s with Graves disease.

This clonotype was counted ten times or more. This chain uses TRBV7-2 with TRBJ1-2; 7 bases fit TRBD1. The CDR3 is 18 residues long. V trimming: 6 bases; J trimming: 0 bases; junction bases outside the gene matches: 16. The germline gives CDR1 SGHTA, CDR2 FQGNSA. DNA of the CDR3: TGTGCCAGCAGTCCCCCGGGACAGCTATTCCCAGCTAACTATGGCTACACCTTC. It is translated as CASSPPGQLFPANYGYTF. The full variable domain, rest sourced from reference TRBV7-2 and TRBJ1-2, is GAGVSQSPSNKVTEKGKDVELRCDPISGHTALYWYRQSLGQGLEFLIYFQGNSAPDKSGLPSDRFSAERTGGSVSTLTIQRTQQEDSAVYLCASSPPGQLFPANYGYTFGSGTRLTVV.

This chain connects TRBV20-1 to TRBJ2-3, with TRBD1 identical over 12 bases. Matching the DNA end better, TRBJ1-1 makes the J call doubtful. The CDR3 has 17 amino acids. CDR1 and CDR2 (germline): DFQATT, SNEGSKA (reference sequence). The CDR3 DNA sequence: TGCAGTGCTGGAGGGACAGGGGGCGCAGGGGGAGACACTGAAGCTTTCTTT. Translated: CSAGGTGGAGGDTEAFF.

This clonotype was counted at least ten times. The gene calls are TRBV2 and TRBJ1-6, with D perhaps TRBD1 (6 bases). The V gene lost 7 bases and the J gene lost 10 bases, with 14 bases spanning the gap. This CDR3 has 13 amino acids. CDR1 SNHLY and CDR2 FYNNEI come from the germline V gene. The DNA for the CDR3 is TGTGCCAGCATCTTGGGACAAAGATCACCCCTCCACTTT. It translates to CASILGQRSPLHF.

The V and J genes are TRBV20-1 and TRBJ2-3; 10 nucleotides align to TRBD1. This CDR3 has 15 amino acids. Germline assignment: CDR1 DFQATT and CDR2 SNEGSKA (reference sequence). The ends lost 6 bases at V and 8 bases at J; junction bases unmatched: 14. The CDR3: CSAQTLGQGKGTQYF. Here the CDR3 DNA reads TGCAGTGCCCAAACATTGGGACAGGGGAAGGGTACGCAGTATTTT.

This chain uses TRBV4-3 with TRBJ1-1; D not certain. V was clipped by 7 bases and J by 1 base, with 19 bases between them. Germline lookup yields CDR1 LGHNA and CDR2 YSLEER. The CDR3 has 16 amino acids. CDR3 coding DNA: TGCGCCAGCACCCCCACATTGATAGCCGAGAACACTGAAGCTTTCTTT. This sequence encodes CASTPTLIAENTEAFF.

There are a few counts of this clonotype. A much larger clone differs from this one at a single base, so this may be a read error. The chain uses TRBV11-3 and TRBJ1-4, with 7 nucleotides matching TRBD1. Losses at the gene ends were 8 bases for V and 1 base for J; bases not matched to a gene: 10. CDR1 is SGHNT and CDR2 is YENEEA in the germline V gene. The length of the CDR3 is 16 residues. Here the CDR3 DNA reads TGTGCCAGCTGCCCGGGACAGTTCTTAACTAATGAAAAACTGTTTTTT. Translating it yields CASCPGQFLTNEKLFF.

This clonotype was seen ten or more times. V gene TRBV30 combines with J gene TRBJ1-1; the D is unclear. V lost 2 bases and J lost 1, with 8 bases in between. From germline, CDR1 is GTSNPN and CDR2 SVGIG (reference sequence). The CDR3 contains 13 residues. CDR3 bases: TGTGCCTGGAGTTTCACACCGAACACTGAAGCTTTCTTT. Translated: CAWSFTPNTEAFF.

This clonotype has only a few counts. V is TRBV20-1 and J is TRBJ2-5; TRBD2 matches 11 bases. V lost 3 bases, J lost 5 bases, and 5 bases stayed unmatched. The CDR3 covers 14 residues. Per germline, CDR1 DFQATT and CDR2 SNEGSKA (reference sequence). This CDR3 reads CSASRVAGGETQYF. CDR3 DNA: TGCAGTGCTAGTCGGGTAGCGGGAGGGGAGACCCAGTACTTC.

This clonotype was counted ten times or more. V is TRBV28 and J is TRBJ1-1; a weak D match, TRBD1 (5 bases). The CDR3 consists of 15 residues. From germline, CDR1 is MDHEN and CDR2 SYDVKM. The germline V and J ends were trimmed by 3 bases and 5 bases, with 16 bases remaining between them. The CDR3 here is CASSFIGTAGTEAFF. In DNA, the CDR3 is TGTGCCAGCAGTTTTATCGGGACGGCGGGAACTGAAGCTTTCTTT.

This clonotype was recorded many times. Written as DNA, the CDR3 is TGTGCCAGCAGTCCCCAGGGGAATAGGTACGAGCAGTACTTC. Translating it yields CASSPQGNRYEQYF. J is TRBJ2-7 and V is TRBV27, with D perhaps TRBD1 (6 bases). V lost 5 bases to trimming and J lost 4 bases, with 15 bases between them. The CDR3 loop spans 14 amino acids. Looked up from germline, CDR1 is MNHEY and CDR2 is SMNVEV (reference sequence).

This clonotype was detected many times. The V call is TRBV18, the J call TRBJ2-5, with D unclear. V was cut by 2 bases and J by 5 bases, with 6 bases left in between. The CDR3 is 12 residues long. Per germline, CDR1 KGHSH and CDR2 LQKENI. The CDR3 DNA is TGTGCCAGCTCACCAGCCGGGGAGACCCAGTACTTC. Translation: CASSPAGETQYF. Together with reference TRBV18 and TRBJ2-5, the CDR3 gives the full variable domain: NAGVMQNPRHLVRRRGQEARLRCSPMKGHSHVYWYRQLPEEGLKFMVYLQKENIIDESGMPKERFSAEFPKEGPSILRIQQVVRGDSAAYFCASSPAGETQYFGPGTRLLVL.